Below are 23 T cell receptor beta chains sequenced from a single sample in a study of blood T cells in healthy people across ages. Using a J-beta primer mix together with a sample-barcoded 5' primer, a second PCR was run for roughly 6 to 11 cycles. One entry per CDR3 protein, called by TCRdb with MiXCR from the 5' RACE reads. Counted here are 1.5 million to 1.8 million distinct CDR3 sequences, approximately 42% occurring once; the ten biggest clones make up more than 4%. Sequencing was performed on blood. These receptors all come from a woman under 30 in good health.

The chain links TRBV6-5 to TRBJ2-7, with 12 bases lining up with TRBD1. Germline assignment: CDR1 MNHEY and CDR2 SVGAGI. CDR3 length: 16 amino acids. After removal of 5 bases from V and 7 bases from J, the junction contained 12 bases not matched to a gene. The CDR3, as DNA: TGTGCCAGCAGTCCTAAGGGACAGGGGGCAAATAAAGAGCAGTACTTC. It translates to CASSPKGQGANKEQYF.

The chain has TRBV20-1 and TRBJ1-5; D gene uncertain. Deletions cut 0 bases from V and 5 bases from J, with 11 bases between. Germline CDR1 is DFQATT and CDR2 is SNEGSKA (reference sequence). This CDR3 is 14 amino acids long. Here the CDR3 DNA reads TGCAGTGCTAGAGATCGGGGATTTTATCAGCCCCAGCATTTT. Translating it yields CSARDRGFYQPQHF.

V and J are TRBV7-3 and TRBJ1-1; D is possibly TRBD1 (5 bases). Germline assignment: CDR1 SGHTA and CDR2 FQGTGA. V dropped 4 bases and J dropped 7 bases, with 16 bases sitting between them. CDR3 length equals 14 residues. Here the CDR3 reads CASSSSTRDGEAFF. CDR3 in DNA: TGTGCCAGCAGCTCTTCAACCCGGGACGGTGAAGCTTTCTTT. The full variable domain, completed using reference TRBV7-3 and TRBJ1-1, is GAGVSQTPSNKVTEKGKYVELRCDPISGHTALYWYRQSLGQGPEFLIYFQGTGAADDSGLPNDRFFAVRPEGSVSTLKIQRTERGDSAVYLCASSSSTRDGEAFFGQGTRLTVV.

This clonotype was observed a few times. The CDR3 here is CAISESGTGVINEQFF. As DNA, the CDR3 is TGTGCCATCAGTGAGTCCGGGACAGGGGTTATAAATGAGCAGTTCTTC. The J gene is TRBJ2-1, the V gene TRBV10-3; 10 bases are a match to TRBD1. The germline CDR1 and CDR2 sequences are ENHRY and SYGVKD. The CDR3 loop spans 16 amino acids. V dropped 0 bases and J dropped 7; count of bases not matched to a gene: 6.

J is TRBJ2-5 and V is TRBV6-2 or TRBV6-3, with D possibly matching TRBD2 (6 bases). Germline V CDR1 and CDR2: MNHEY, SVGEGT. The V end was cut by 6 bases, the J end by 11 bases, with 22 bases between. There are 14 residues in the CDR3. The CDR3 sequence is CASRLAVSPSEQYF. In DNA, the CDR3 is TGTGCCAGCAGATTAGCGGTATCCCCCAGTGAGCAGTACTTC.

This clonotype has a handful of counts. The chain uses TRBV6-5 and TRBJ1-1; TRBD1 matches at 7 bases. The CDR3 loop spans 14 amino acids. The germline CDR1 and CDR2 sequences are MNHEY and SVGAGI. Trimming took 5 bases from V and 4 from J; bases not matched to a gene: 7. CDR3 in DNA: TGTGCCAGCAGTATTCACAGGGGTCCCACTGAAGCTTTCTTT. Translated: CASSIHRGPTEAFF.

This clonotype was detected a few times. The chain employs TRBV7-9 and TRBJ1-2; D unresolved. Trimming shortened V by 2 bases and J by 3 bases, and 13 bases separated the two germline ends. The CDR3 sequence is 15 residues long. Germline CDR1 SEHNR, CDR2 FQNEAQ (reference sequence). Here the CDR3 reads CASSLSDGGDYGYTF. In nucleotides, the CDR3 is TGTGCCAGCAGCTTATCTGACGGTGGGGACTATGGCTACACCTTC.

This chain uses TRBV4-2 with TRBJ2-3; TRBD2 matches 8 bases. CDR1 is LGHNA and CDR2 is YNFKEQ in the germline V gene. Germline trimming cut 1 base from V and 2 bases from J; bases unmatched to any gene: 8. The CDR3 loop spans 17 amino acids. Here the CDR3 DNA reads TGTGCCAGCAGCCAAGGTCGACGGGAGGGGAACACAGATACGCAGTATTTT. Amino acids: CASSQGRREGNTDTQYF.

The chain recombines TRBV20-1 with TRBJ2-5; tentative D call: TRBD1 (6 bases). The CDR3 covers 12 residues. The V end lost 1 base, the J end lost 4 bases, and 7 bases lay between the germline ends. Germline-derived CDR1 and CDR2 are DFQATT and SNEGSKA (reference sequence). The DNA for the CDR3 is TGCAGTGCTAGAGTACAGGGAGAGACCCAGTACTTC. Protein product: CSARVQGETQYF.

This chain's CDR3 is CSVEADRTEAFF. The CDR3 DNA sequence: TGCAGCGTTGAAGCGGATAGGACTGAAGCTTTCTTT. The rearrangement uses TRBV29-1 and TRBJ1-1; D is undetermined. CDR1 SQVTM and CDR2 ANQGSEA come from the germline V gene. CDR3 length: 12 residues. Trimming cost V 1 base and J 5 bases, with 8 bases left between them.

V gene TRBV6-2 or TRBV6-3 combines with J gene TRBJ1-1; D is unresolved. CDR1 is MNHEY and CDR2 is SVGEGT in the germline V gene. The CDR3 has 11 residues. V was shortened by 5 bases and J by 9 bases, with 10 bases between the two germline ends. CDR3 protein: CASSEDRKAFF. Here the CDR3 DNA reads TGTGCCAGCAGTGAGGACCGTAAAGCTTTCTTT.

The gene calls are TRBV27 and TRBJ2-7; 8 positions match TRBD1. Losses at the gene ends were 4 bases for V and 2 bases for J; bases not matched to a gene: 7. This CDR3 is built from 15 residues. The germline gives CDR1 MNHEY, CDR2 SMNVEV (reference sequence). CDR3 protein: CASSSGQVGAYEQYF. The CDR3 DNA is TGTGCCAGCAGTTCGGGACAGGTCGGGGCCTACGAGCAGTACTTC.

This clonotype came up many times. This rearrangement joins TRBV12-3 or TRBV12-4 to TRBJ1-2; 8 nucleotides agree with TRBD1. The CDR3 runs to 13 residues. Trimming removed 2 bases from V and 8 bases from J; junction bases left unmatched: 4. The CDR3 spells CASSLQGARGYTF. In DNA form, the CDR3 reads TGTGCCAGCAGTTTACAGGGGGCGCGCGGCTACACCTTC.

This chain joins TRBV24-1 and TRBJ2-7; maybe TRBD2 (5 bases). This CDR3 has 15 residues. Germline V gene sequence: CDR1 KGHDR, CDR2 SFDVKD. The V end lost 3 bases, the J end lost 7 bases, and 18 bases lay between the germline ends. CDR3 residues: CATSDILDPLQEQYF. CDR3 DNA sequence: TGTGCCACCAGTGATATACTAGACCCCCTTCAGGAGCAGTACTTC.

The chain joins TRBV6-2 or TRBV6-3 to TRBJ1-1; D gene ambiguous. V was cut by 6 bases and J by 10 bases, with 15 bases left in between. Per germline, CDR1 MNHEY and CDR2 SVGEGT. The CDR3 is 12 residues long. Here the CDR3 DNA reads TGTGCCAGCAGCCACGTCTCGGTGTCAGCTTTCTTT. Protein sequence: CASSHVSVSAFF.

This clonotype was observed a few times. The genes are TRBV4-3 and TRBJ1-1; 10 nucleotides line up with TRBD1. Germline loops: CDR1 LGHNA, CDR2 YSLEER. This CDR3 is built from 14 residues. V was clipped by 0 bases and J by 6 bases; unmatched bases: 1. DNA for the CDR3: TGCGCCAGCAGCCAAGAGGGACAGGGGTCTGAAGCTTTCTTT. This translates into CASSQEGQGSEAFF.

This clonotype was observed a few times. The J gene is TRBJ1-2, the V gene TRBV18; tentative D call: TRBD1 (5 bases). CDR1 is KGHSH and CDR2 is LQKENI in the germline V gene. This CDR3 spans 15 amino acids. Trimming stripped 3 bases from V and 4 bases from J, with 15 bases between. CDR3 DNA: TGTGCCAGCTCACCTTCCTCGACAGCCCCCTATGGCTACACCTTC. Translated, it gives CASSPSSTAPYGYTF. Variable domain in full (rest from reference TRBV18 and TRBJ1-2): NAGVMQNPRHLVRRRGQEARLRCSPMKGHSHVYWYRQLPEEGLKFMVYLQKENIIDESGMPKERFSAEFPKEGPSILRIQQVVRGDSAAYFCASSPSSTAPYGYTFGSGTRLTVV.

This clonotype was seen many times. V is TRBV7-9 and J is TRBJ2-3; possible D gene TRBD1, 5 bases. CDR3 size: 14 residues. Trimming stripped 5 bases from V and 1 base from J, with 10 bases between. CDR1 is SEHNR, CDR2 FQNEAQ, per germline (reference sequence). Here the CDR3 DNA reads TGTGCCAGCAGCCTCTTAGGGGGCACAGATACGCAGTATTTT. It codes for CASSLLGGTDTQYF.

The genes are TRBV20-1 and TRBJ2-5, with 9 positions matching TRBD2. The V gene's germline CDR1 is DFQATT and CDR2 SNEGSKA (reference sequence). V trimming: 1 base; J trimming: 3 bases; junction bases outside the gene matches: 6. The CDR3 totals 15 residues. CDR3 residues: CSARGEREVEETQYF. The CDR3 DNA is TGCAGTGCTAGAGGCGAGCGGGAGGTAGAAGAGACCCAGTACTTC.

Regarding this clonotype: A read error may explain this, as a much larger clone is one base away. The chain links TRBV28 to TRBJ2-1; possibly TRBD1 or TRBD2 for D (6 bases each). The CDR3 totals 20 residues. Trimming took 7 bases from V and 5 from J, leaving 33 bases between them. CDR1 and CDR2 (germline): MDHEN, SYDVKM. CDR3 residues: CASKGGQGLLFAPPHNEQFF. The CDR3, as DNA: TGTGCCAGCAAGGGGGGTCAGGGATTGCTCTTTGCTCCACCCCACAATGAGCAGTTCTTC.

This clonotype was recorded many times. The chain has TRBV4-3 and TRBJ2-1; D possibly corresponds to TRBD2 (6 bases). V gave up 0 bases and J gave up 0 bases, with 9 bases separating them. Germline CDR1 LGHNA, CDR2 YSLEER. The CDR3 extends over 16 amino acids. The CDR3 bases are TGCGCCAGCAGCCAAGAGGCGGGGCTCTCCTACAATGAGCAGTTCTTC. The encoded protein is CASSQEAGLSYNEQFF.

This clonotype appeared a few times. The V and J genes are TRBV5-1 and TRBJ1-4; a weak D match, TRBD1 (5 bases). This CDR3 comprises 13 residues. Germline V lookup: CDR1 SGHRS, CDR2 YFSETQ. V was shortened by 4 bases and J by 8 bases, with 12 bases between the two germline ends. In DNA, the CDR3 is TGCGCCAGCAGCGGGGGGACGGACGAAAAACTGTTTTTT. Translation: CASSGGTDEKLFF.

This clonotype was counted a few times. The CDR3 DNA sequence: TGTGCCAGCAGGAAGCAGGGAGGACTTCGGAACACCGGGGAGCTGTTTTTT. It is translated as CASRKQGGLRNTGELFF. The chain carries TRBV7-2 and TRBJ2-2; D possibly corresponds to TRBD2 (6 bases). The CDR3 totals 17 residues. The germline CDR1 and CDR2 sequences are SGHTA and FQGNSA. V lost 6 bases to trimming and J lost 1 base, with 18 bases between them. The full variable domain, with the rest looked up from reference TRBV7-2 and TRBJ2-2, is GAGVSQSPSNKVTEKGKDVELRCDPISGHTALYWYRQSLGQGLEFLIYFQGNSAPDKSGLPSDRFSAERTGGSVSTLTIQRTQQEDSAVYLCASRKQGGLRNTGELFFGEGSRLTVL.